These T cell receptor beta chains were read from a single sample in a study of spatial heterogeneity in lung cancer. TCRdb reprocessed the 5' RACE reads with MiXCR, giving one entry per CDR3 protein. The sample lists 50,000 to 65,000 distinct CDR3 sequences; around 6.7% were seen once. The sequences come from PBMCs, collected at surgery. The receptors here all came from a female donor with early-stage non-small cell lung cancer. Both conserved end residues are part of each CDR3. D genes are given only for firm matches. The size of a clone is reported for some rows only, either as once, few or many, or as a class for expanded clones.

d_call j_call v_call clone_size cdr3_length cdr3_nt cdr3_aa
TRBD1 TRBJ2-7 TRBV7-9 NA 15 TGTGCCAGCAGCCACACCGGACAGGGGACCTACGAGCAGTACTTC CASSHTGQGTYEQYF
NA TRBJ1-1 TRBV3-1 NA 11 TGTGCCAGCATTCGGGGAGGGGAGGCTTTCTTT CASIRGGEAFF
TRBD1 TRBJ1-4 TRBV29-1 many 13 TGCAGCGTTACCGAACAGGGGAGTGAAAAACTGTTTTTT CSVTEQGSEKLFF
TRBD1 TRBJ2-2 TRBV24-1 many 16 TGTGCCACCAGTGCCGACAGGGTTTTCCCCACCGGGGAGCTGTTTTTT CATSADRVFPTGELFF
NA TRBJ2-5 TRBV30 few 12 TGTGCCTGGAGTGTATTTGGAGAGACCCAGTACTTC CAWSVFGETQYF
NA TRBJ2-1 TRBV29-1 few 13 TGCAGCGTTGCTGTGAGGAGTGCGAATGAGCAGTTCTTC CSVAVRSANEQFF
NA TRBJ2-7 TRBV6-4 NA 15 TGTGCCAGCAGGAGGGGTGGCACAGCTCCCTACGAGCAGTACTTC CASRRGGTAPYEQYF
TRBD2 TRBJ2-1 TRBV20-1 NA 17 TGCAGTGCTAGGGAGAGGTTGTTGGTTAGCGGGGGCAATGAGCAGTTCTTC CSARERLLVSGGNEQFF
NA TRBJ1-4 TRBV4-2 many 12 TGTGCCAGCAGTGCAACTAATGAAAAACTGTTTTTT CASSATNEKLFF
NA TRBJ2-1 TRBV7-9 many 16 TGTGCCACGGAAGACATAGGGGCAGGGCCGTCCGATGAGCAGTTCTTC CATEDIGAGPSDEQFF
TRBD2 TRBJ2-1 TRBV9 NA 15 TGTGCCAGCAGCGCAAGGGAGGGCTCCTACAATGAGCAGTTCTTC CASSAREGSYNEQFF
NA TRBJ2-7 TRBV20-1 NA 13 TGCAGTGCTCATCCGGGACGCACGGACGAGCAGTACTTC CSAHPGRTDEQYF
NA TRBJ2-5 TRBV27 NA 18 TGTGCCAGCAGTCCAACCCTTGAGGGGACCTGGCTAGATTGGACCCAGTACTTC CASSPTLEGTWLDWTQYF
NA TRBJ1-4 TRBV20-1 few 12 TGCAGTGCTAAGGAGGGGCCTGGGAAACTGTTTTTT CSAKEGPGKLFF
TRBD1 TRBJ2-5 TRBV7-8 many 15 TGTGCCAGCACCGGCGGCAGGGGGACCCTGGAGACCCAGTACTTC CASTGGRGTLETQYF
NA TRBJ2-3 TRBV4-3 many 14 TGCGCCAGCAGCCAAGATCTGAATGCAGATACGCAGTATTTT CASSQDLNADTQYF
NA TRBJ1-3 TRBV6-2/TRBV6-3 many 15 TGTGCCAGCACGACGCGGGGACCGTCTGGAAACACCATATATTTT CASTTRGPSGNTIYF
NA TRBJ1-2 TRBV7-6 many 15 TGTGCCAGCAGCCCCCGGGCGGTACCTAACTATGGCTACACCTTC CASSPRAVPNYGYTF
NA TRBJ2-1 TRBV2 few 15 TGTGCCAGCAGTGGGGACACTTCAGTGTACAATGAGCAGTTCTTC CASSGDTSVYNEQFF
NA TRBJ2-1 TRBV3-1 few 15 TGTGCCAGCAGCCAGGGACCCCTGGACTACAATGAGCAGTTCTTC CASSQGPLDYNEQFF
TRBD2 TRBJ2-1 TRBV4-3 NA 19 TGCGCCAGCAGCCAGATGGTGGCGGGGGGCCTGAGCTCCTACAATGAGCAGTTCTTC CASSQMVAGGLSSYNEQFF
TRBD1 TRBJ2-1 TRBV3-1 many 14 TGTGCCAGCAGCCAAGGGACAGGGAACCATGAGCAGTTCTTC CASSQGTGNHEQFF
NA TRBJ2-7 TRBV14 once 14 TGTGCCAGCAGCCAAGCGATACAGGTATTCGAGCAGTACTTC CASSQAIQVFEQYF
NA TRBJ2-1 TRBV5-1 few 14 TGCGCCAGCAGCTTTGTACCCGGGGATGACCGTCAGTTCTTC CASSFVPGDDRQFF
NA TRBJ1-1 TRBV5-5 few 15 TGTGCCAGCAGCTTGTACTTATACCAGTCATATGAAGCTTTCTTT CASSLYLYQSYEAFF
NA TRBJ1-1 TRBV29-1 many 15 TGCAGCGTCGGGTCGGGGATCCAGGGGAACACTGAAGCTTTCTTT CSVGSGIQGNTEAFF
TRBD2 TRBJ2-5 TRBV7-8 few 17 TGTGCCAGCAGCATGGGACTAGCGGGGGACGAGGGCGTGACCCAGTACTTC CASSMGLAGDEGVTQYF
NA TRBJ1-1 TRBV5-1 many 14 TGCGCCAGCAGCTTGGCGGCTATGAACACTGAAGCTTTCTTT CASSLAAMNTEAFF
TRBD1 TRBJ2-5 TRBV5-4 many 16 TGTGCCAGCAGCTCCTGGGACAGAGGATCCTCGAAGACCCAGTACTTC CASSSWDRGSSKTQYF
NA TRBJ2-1 TRBV6-1 few 16 TGTGCCAGCAGTGAAGCGAGAACCTCGTTCTACAATGAGCAGTTCTTC CASSEARTSFYNEQFF
NA TRBJ2-2 TRBV28 many 16 TGTGCCAGCAGTCCAGGAGGGGGTTTAAACACCGGGGAGCTGTTTTTT CASSPGGGLNTGELFF
NA TRBJ1-2 TRBV19 many 12 TGTGCCAGTACTGTCCCTGGCTATGGCTACACCTTC CASTVPGYGYTF
NA TRBJ1-1 TRBV28 many 12 TGTGCCAGCAGCCTCAGACACACTGAAGCTTTCTTT CASSLRHTEAFF
NA TRBJ1-6 TRBV18 many 14 TGTGCCAGCTCGCTCCGGGAGGGAGAGACACCCCTCCACTTT CASSLREGETPLHF
TRBD1 TRBJ2-7 TRBV5-5 NA 15 TGTGCCAGCAACCGGGACAGCGGAAGGGAAAGCGAGCAGTACTTC CASNRDSGRESEQYF
NA TRBJ2-7 TRBV20-1 few 13 TGCAGTGCTAGAGACAGGGTTGTCTACGAGCAGTACTTC CSARDRVVYEQYF
TRBD2 TRBJ2-1 TRBV7-7 many 15 TGTGCTAGCAGCTTGACTAGCGGAGCCCCTTCCGAGCAGTTCTTC CASSLTSGAPSEQFF
NA TRBJ1-2 TRBV20-1 many 13 TGCAGTGCATATCTCCTGGGGAACTATGGCTACACCTTC CSAYLLGNYGYTF
NA TRBJ1-2 TRBV20-1 many 14 TGCAGTGCTAAAGCCCCGATGGCGAACTATGGCTACACCTTC CSAKAPMANYGYTF
NA TRBJ2-5 TRBV6-2/TRBV6-3 few 13 TGTGCCAGCAGGTATACAGGGATGGAGACCCAGTACTTC CASRYTGMETQYF
TRBD2 TRBJ2-7 TRBV3-1 many 16 TGTGCCAGCAGCCAAGAGGCACTAGCGGGATCCTACGAGCAGTACTTC CASSQEALAGSYEQYF
NA TRBJ2-7 TRBV28 many 11 TGTGCCAGCCGGCGGCTTTACGAGCAGTACTTC CASRRLYEQYF
NA TRBJ2-6 TRBV27 many 14 TGTGCCAGCAGCCCCAACTCTGGGGCCAACGTCCTGACTTTC CASSPNSGANVLTF
NA TRBJ2-7 TRBV18 NA 17 TGTGCCAGCTCACCACAAACAGGGCAGGACCTAGCCTACGAGCAGTACTTC CASSPQTGQDLAYEQYF
NA TRBJ2-7 TRBV12-3/TRBV12-4 many 15 TGTGCCAGCTCCAACCCCCGACGGCTAGCCTACGAGCAGTACTTC CASSNPRRLAYEQYF
NA TRBJ2-2 TRBV29-1 many 14 TGCAGCGTTAGGGACCGAGGGGGAACCGGGGAGCTGTTTTTT CSVRDRGGTGELFF
NA TRBJ1-1 TRBV7-2 many 12 TGTGCCAGCAGCTTAGTGTACGGTGAAGCTTTCTTT CASSLVYGEAFF
NA TRBJ2-7 TRBV6-5 many 17 TGTGCCAGCAGTTACGCCCCCCCAGGGGAGGGAATCTACGAGCAGTACTTC CASSYAPPGEGIYEQYF